This entry lists 2 T cell receptor beta chains sequenced from one sample in a study of shared clonotypes between healthy human individuals. The protocol was immunoSEQ multiplex PCR, while the TCRdb copy is restricted to in-frame clones and leaves out a portion. The sample contains under 1,100,000 clones, 70% to 80% of which appear only once. Sequenced: memory CD4+ T cells sorted from blood. The subset is: CD45RA-negative fraction. The receptors derive from a man between 18 and 35 years old in good health.

V and J are TRBV18 and TRBJ1-6; D unresolved. Per the germline V gene, CDR1 is KGHSH and CDR2 is LQKENI. V was clipped by 2 bases and J by 9 bases, with 8 bases between them. CDR3 size: 13 residues. The DNA of the CDR3 is TGTGCCAGCTCACCAGCGGACCTTTCACCCCTCCACTTT. Translating gives CASSPADLSPLHF.

This clone was observed a few times. V is TRBV7-9 and J is TRBJ1-4, with D perhaps TRBD1 (6 bases). CDR3 size: 15 residues. Germline CDR1 SEHNR, CDR2 FQNEAQ (reference sequence). V lost 4 bases to trimming and J lost 5 bases, with 14 bases between them. CDR3 in amino acids: CASSYTGTSNEKLFF. CDR3 DNA sequence: TGTGCCAGCAGCTATACCGGGACATCGAATGAAAAACTGTTTTTT.